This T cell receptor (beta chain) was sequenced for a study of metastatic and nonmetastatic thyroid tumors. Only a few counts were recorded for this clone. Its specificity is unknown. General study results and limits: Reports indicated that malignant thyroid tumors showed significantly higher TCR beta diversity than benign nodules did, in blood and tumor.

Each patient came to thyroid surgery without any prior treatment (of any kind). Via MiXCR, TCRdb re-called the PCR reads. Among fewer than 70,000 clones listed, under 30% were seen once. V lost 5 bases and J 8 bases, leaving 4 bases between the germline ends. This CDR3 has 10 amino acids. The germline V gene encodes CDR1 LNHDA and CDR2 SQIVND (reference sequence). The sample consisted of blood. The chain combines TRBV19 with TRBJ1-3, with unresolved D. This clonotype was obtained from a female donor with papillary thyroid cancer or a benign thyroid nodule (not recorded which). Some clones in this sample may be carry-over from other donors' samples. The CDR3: CASSRDTIYF. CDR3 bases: TGTGCCAGTAGTCGAGACACCATATATTTT.